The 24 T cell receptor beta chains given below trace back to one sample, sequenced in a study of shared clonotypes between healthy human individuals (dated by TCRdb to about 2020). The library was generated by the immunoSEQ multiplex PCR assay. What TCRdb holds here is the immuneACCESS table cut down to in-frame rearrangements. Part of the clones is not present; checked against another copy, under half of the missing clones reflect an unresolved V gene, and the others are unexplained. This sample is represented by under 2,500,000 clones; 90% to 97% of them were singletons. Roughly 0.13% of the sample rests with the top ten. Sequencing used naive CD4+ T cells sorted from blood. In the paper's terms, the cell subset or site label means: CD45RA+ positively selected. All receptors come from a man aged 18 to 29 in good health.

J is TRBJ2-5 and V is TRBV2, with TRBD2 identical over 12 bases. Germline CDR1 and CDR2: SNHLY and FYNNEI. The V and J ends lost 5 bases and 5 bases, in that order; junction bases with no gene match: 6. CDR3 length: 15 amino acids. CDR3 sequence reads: CASSRLAGVGETQYF. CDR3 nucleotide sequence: TGTGCCAGCAGTAGACTAGCGGGAGTAGGGGAGACCCAGTACTTC.

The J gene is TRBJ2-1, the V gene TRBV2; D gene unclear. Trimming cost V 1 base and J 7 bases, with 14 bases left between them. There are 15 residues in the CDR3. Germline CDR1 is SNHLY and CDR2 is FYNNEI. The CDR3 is CASSEDHGLGNEQFF. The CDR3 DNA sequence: TGTGCCAGCAGTGAAGATCACGGTTTAGGAAATGAGCAGTTCTTC.

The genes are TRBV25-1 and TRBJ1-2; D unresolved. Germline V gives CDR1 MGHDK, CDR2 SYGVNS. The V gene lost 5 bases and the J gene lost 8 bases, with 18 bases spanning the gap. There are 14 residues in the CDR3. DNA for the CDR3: TGTGCCAGCAGTCAGAGGGAGACGGGCCGAGGCTACACCTTC. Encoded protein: CASSQRETGRGYTF.

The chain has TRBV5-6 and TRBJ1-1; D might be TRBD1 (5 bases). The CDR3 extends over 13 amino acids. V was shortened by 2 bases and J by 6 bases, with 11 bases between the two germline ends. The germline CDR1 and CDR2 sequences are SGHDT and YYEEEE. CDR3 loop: CASSLLLGAEAFF. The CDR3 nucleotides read TGTGCCAGCAGCTTATTACTGGGGGCTGAAGCTTTCTTT.

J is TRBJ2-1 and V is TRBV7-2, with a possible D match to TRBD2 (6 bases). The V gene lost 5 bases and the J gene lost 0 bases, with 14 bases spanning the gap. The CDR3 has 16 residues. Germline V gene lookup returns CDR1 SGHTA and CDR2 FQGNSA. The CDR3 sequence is CASSLLAPSSYNEQFF. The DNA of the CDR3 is TGTGCCAGCAGCCTACTAGCTCCGAGCTCCTACAATGAGCAGTTCTTC. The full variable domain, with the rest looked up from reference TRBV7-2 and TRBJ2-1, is GAGVSQSPSNKVTEKGKDVELRCDPISGHTALYWYRQSLGQGLEFLIYFQGNSAPDKSGLPSDRFSAERTGGSVSTLTIQRTQQEDSAVYLCASSLLAPSSYNEQFFGPGTRLTVL.

CDR3 sequence (DNA): TGTGCCAGCAGCCCCGGACAGGTTAGGATGAACACTGAAGCTTTCTTT. Translating it yields CASSPGQVRMNTEAFF. The J gene is TRBJ1-1, the V gene TRBV5-4; 7 bases line up with TRBD1. Germline trimming cut 4 bases from V and 0 bases from J; bases unmatched to any gene: 9. Germline V gene lookup returns CDR1 SGHNT and CDR2 YYREEE (reference sequence). CDR3 length: 16 residues.

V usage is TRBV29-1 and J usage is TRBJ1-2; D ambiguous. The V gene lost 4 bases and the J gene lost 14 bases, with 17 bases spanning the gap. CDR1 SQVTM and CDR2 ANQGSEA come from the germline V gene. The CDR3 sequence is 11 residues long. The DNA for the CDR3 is TGCAGCGTTGTAGTCGGACTCCGAGGTACCTTC. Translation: CSVVVGLRGTF.

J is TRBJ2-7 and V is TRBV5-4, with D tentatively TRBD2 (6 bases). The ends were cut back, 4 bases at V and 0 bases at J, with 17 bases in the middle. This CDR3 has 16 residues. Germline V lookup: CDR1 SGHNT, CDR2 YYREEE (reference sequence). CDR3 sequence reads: CASSQLRAGSSYEQYF. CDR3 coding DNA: TGTGCCAGCAGCCAACTCCGAGCGGGCAGCTCCTACGAGCAGTACTTC.

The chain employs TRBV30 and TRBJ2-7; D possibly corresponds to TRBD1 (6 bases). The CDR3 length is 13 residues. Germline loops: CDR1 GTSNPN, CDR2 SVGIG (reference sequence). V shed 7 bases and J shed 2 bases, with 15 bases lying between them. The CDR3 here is CAFEQGKTYEQYF. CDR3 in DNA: TGTGCCTTTGAGCAGGGGAAAACCTACGAGCAGTACTTC.

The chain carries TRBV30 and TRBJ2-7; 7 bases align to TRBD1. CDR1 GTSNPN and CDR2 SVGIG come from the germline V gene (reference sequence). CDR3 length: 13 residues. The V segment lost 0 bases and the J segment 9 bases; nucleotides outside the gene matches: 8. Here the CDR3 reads CAWSVRQGGGQYF. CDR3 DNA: TGTGCCTGGAGTGTACGACAGGGCGGTGGGCAGTACTTC.

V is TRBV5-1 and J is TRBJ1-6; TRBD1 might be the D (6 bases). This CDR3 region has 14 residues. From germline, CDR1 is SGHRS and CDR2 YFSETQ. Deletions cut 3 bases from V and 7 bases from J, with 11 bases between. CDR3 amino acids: CASSSDSPNSPLHF. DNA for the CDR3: TGCGCCAGCAGCTCGGACAGTCCCAATTCACCCCTCCACTTT.

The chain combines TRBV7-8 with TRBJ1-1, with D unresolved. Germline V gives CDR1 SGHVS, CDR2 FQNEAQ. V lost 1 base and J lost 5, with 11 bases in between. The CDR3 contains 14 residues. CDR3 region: CASSLGGGGTEAFF. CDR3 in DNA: TGTGCCAGCAGCTTAGGGGGAGGTGGGACTGAAGCTTTCTTT.

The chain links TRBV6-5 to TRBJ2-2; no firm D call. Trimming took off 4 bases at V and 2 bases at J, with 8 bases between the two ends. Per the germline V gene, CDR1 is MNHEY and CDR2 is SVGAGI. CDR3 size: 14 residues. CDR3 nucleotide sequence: TGTGCCAGCAGTTGGACGACCAACACCGGGGAGCTGTTTTTT. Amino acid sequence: CASSWTTNTGELFF.

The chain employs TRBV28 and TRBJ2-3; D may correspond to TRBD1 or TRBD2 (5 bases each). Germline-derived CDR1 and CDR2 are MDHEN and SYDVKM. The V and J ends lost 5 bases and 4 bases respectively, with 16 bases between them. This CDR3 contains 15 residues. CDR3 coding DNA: TGTGCCAGCAGTCTCCGGGACCCACAGTCAGATACGCAGTATTTT. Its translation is CASSLRDPQSDTQYF.

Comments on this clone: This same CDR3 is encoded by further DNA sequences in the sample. The CDR3 DNA is TGTGCCAGCAGCGGGAAATATGGCTACACCTTC. Encoded protein: CASSGKYGYTF. This chain links TRBV6-5 with TRBJ1-2; the D is unclear. Germline values: CDR1 MNHEY, CDR2 SVGAGI. This CDR3 region has 11 residues. V gave up 6 bases and J gave up 5 bases, with 7 bases separating them.

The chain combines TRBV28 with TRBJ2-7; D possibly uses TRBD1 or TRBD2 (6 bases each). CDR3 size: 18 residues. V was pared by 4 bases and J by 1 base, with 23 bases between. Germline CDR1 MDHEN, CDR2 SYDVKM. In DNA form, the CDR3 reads TGTGCCAGCAGTTCGCCCACCACCGGGGGACATAATTCCTACGAGCAGTACTTC. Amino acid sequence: CASSSPTTGGHNSYEQYF.

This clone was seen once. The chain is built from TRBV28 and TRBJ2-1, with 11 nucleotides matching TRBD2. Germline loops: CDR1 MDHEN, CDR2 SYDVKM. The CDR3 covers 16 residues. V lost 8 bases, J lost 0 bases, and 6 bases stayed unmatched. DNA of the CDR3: TGTGCCAGCGGGTTAGCGGGAGGGTCCTCCTACAATGAGCAGTTCTTC. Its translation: CASGLAGGSSYNEQFF.

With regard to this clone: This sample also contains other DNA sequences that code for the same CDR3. CDR3 sequence: CAISEGSSYEQYF. The CDR3 coding sequence is TGTGCCATCAGCGAAGGATCGTCCTACGAGCAGTACTTC. V usage is TRBV10-3 and J usage is TRBJ2-7; D unresolved. Germline V gives CDR1 ENHRY, CDR2 SYGVKD. Trimming pared 6 bases from V and 1 base from J, leaving 10 bases between. The CDR3 is made up of 13 amino acids.

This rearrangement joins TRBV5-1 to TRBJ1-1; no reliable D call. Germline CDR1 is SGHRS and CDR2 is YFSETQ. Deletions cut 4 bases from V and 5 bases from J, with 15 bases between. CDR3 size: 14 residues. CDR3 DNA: TGCGCCAGCAGCCTGAGGTGGCAAGGGACTGAAGCTTTCTTT. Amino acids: CASSLRWQGTEAFF.

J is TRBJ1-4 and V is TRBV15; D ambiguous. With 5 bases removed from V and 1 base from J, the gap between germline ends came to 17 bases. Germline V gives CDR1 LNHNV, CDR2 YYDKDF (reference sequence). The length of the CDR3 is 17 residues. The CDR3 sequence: CATSPGRGLGTNEKLFF. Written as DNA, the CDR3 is TGTGCCACCAGCCCCGGACGGGGTTTGGGAACTAATGAAAAACTGTTTTTT.

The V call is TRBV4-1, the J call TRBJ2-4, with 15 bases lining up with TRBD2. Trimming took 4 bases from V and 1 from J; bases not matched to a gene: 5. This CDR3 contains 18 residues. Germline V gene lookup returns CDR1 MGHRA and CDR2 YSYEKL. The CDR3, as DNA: TGCGCCAGCAGCCCCGGACTAGCGGGAGGGATGGCCAAAAACATTCAGTACTTC. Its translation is CASSPGLAGGMAKNIQYF.

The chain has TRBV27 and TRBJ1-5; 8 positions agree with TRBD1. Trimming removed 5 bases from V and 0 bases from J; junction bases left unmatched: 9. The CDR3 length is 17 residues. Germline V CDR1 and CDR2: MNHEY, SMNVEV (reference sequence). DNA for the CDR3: TGTGCCAGCAGTCCAAAGGCAGGGGGCGATAGCAATCAGCCCCAGCATTTT. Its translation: CASSPKAGGDSNQPQHF.

CDR3 in amino acids: CASSVGRGGDTEAFF. The CDR3 region has the DNA TGTGCCAGCAGCGTAGGTAGAGGCGGCGACACTGAAGCTTTCTTT. The chain combines TRBV9 with TRBJ1-1; D is undetermined. The V gene's germline CDR1 is SGDLS and CDR2 YYNGEE. Trimming shortened V by 0 bases and J by 3 bases, and 12 bases separated the two germline ends. This CDR3 region has 15 residues.

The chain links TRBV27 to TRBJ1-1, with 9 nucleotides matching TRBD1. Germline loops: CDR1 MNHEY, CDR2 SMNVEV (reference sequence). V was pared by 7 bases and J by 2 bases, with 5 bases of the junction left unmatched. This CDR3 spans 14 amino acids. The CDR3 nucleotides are TGTGCCAGCAATCGGGACAGGGCTAACACTGAAGCTTTCTTT. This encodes CASNRDRANTEAFF.